One and the same sample provided the 16 T cell receptor beta chains below, sequenced in a study of PD-1 and CTLA-4 blockade in melanoma. Method: immunoSEQ multiplex PCR; TCRdb's copy keeps in-frame clones and lacks some. The table has around 20,000 clones, more than 70% seen once. The sample consisted of CD8+ T cells from peripheral blood, taken before anti-PD-1 treatment. The receptors here all came from a human donor with melanoma.

The genes are TRBV19 and TRBJ2-3, with D perhaps matching TRBD1 (6 bases). Germline V gene lookup returns CDR1 LNHDA and CDR2 SQIVND (reference sequence). The length of the CDR3 is 12 residues. The V end was cut by 10 bases, the J end by 1 base, with 9 bases between. The CDR3 spells CATGDRTDTQYF. CDR3 sequence (DNA): TGTGCCACAGGGGACCGCACAGATACGCAGTATTTT.

This clone was observed a handful of times. V gene TRBV27 combines with J gene TRBJ1-1, with a weak D call TRBD1 (5 bases). This CDR3 comprises 15 residues. With 5 bases removed from V and 5 bases from J, the gap between germline ends came to 18 bases. Germline loops: CDR1 MNHEY, CDR2 SMNVEV (reference sequence). The CDR3 region is CASSPGGRARTEAFF. The CDR3 region has the DNA TGTGCCAGCAGTCCCGGGGGAAGGGCGAGGACTGAAGCTTTCTTT.

The chain combines TRBV19 with TRBJ1-1, with a possible D match to TRBD1 (6 bases). The CDR3 has 16 amino acids. Germline values: CDR1 LNHDA, CDR2 SQIVND (reference sequence). The ends were cut back, 5 bases at V and 3 bases at J, with 19 bases in the middle. Here the CDR3 reads CASSALRGLVDTEAFF. Written as DNA, the CDR3 is TGTGCCAGTAGTGCGCTGAGGGGGTTGGTCGACACTGAAGCTTTCTTT.

The chain has TRBV28 and TRBJ2-3; TRBD1 agrees at 9 bases. V shed 6 bases and J 3 bases; nucleotides not matched to a gene: 7. This CDR3 region has 15 residues. CDR1 MDHEN and CDR2 SYDVKM come from the germline V gene. The DNA of the CDR3 is TGTGCCAGCAGCCACGGGACAGGGTGGACAGATACGCAGTATTTT. Encoded protein: CASSHGTGWTDTQYF. Looking up the rest from reference TRBV28 and TRBJ2-3 gives the full variable domain: DVKVTQSSRYLVKRTGEKVFLECVQDMDHENMFWYRQDPGLGLRLIYFSYDVKMKEKGDIPEGYSVSREKKERFSLILESASTNQTSMYLCASSHGTGWTDTQYFGPGTRLTVL.

This clone appeared once. This rearrangement joins TRBV7-8 to TRBJ1-4; maybe TRBD1 (6 bases). With 5 bases removed from V and 5 bases from J, the gap between germline ends came to 15 bases. Germline-derived CDR1 and CDR2 are SGHVS and FQNEAQ. The CDR3 runs to 15 residues. The CDR3 region has the DNA TGTGCCAGCAGCGGCCAAGGGGGTTCCAATGAAAAACTGTTTTTT. It specifies CASSGQGGSNEKLFF.

The chain uses TRBV5-4 and TRBJ2-7; D may be TRBD1 or TRBD2 (5 bases each). V was trimmed by 4 bases and J by 2 bases, leaving 13 bases between them. Germline V gene lookup returns CDR1 SGHNT and CDR2 YYREEE (reference sequence). This CDR3 has 14 amino acids. The CDR3 sequence: CASSNRDRPYEQYF. DNA of the CDR3: TGTGCCAGCAGCAACCGGGACCGTCCCTACGAGCAGTACTTC.

V usage is TRBV10-3 and J usage is TRBJ1-1, with TRBD1 as a possible D gene (5 bases). Between the trimmed V and J ends, which lost 9 bases and 1 base, there was a span of 6 bases. The germline gives CDR1 ENHRY, CDR2 SYGVKD. The CDR3 totals 11 residues. CDR3 sequence (DNA): TGTGCCATTCAGGGGAACACTGAAGCTTTCTTT. It translates to CAIQGNTEAFF.

The chain uses TRBV28 and TRBJ1-1; D remains ambiguous. This CDR3 comprises 14 residues. Trimming removed 4 bases at V and 4 bases at J, with 13 bases between. Germline V gives CDR1 MDHEN, CDR2 SYDVKM. The CDR3 region has the DNA TGTGCCAGCAGTTATCTAAAAGCGGGCACTGAAGCTTTCTTT. Protein sequence: CASSYLKAGTEAFF.

The chain joins TRBV19 to TRBJ1-1; 8 bases align to TRBD1. Germline CDR1 LNHDA, CDR2 SQIVND (reference sequence). The CDR3 contains 12 residues. V lost 7 bases, J lost 8 bases, and 6 bases stayed unmatched. DNA of the CDR3: TGTGCCAGTACCAGCACAGGGGGAGAAGCTTTCTTT. It encodes CASTSTGGEAFF.

This clone was picked up a small number of times. V gene TRBV4-2 combines with J gene TRBJ2-3; unclear D gene. V lost 0 bases and J lost 2, with 6 bases in between. The CDR3 totals 14 residues. Germline loops: CDR1 LGHNA, CDR2 YNFKEQ. CDR3 sequence reads: CASSQDEATDTQYF. The DNA for the CDR3 is TGTGCCAGCAGCCAAGATGAGGCCACAGATACGCAGTATTTT.

In its sample, this clone was seen a few times. The rearrangement uses TRBV24-1 and TRBJ1-5; 8 positions match TRBD1. Germline V gene sequence: CDR1 KGHDR, CDR2 SFDVKD. CDR3 length: 16 amino acids. Trimming at V came to 4 bases and at J to 4 bases, leaving 8 bases not matched to a gene. CDR3 loop: CATSDIGTGPNQPQHF. CDR3 nucleotides: TGTGCCACCAGTGACATCGGGACAGGCCCTAATCAGCCCCAGCATTTT.

This chain uses TRBV5-6 with TRBJ2-7; 8 nucleotides match TRBD1. The V and J ends lost 3 bases and 0 bases, in that order; junction bases with no gene match: 8. The CDR3 length is 16 residues. The germline gives CDR1 SGHDT, CDR2 YYEEEE. CDR3 sequence reads: CASSSWGTGVSYEQYF. The CDR3 region has the DNA TGTGCCAGCAGCTCATGGGGGACAGGCGTCTCCTACGAGCAGTACTTC.

V is TRBV7-9 and J is TRBJ2-5; TRBD1 matches 8 bases. V trimming: 3 bases; J trimming: 5 bases; junction bases outside the gene matches: 5. Germline CDR1 SEHNR, CDR2 FQNEAQ (reference sequence). The CDR3 extends over 14 amino acids. Written as DNA, the CDR3 is TGTGCCAGCAGCTTGATACAGGGGGAGGAGACCCAGTACTTC. Its protein product is CASSLIQGEETQYF.

The V gene is TRBV12-5, the J gene TRBJ2-2, with 7 bases identical to TRBD1. Unmatched junction bases numbered 14, after V lost 7 bases and J lost 0 bases. Per germline, CDR1 LGHNT and CDR2 FRNRAP. The CDR3 extends over 18 amino acids. The CDR3 loop reads CASDLDREYWANTGELFF. The CDR3 DNA reads as TGTGCTAGTGACCTCGACAGGGAATACTGGGCGAACACCGGGGAGCTGTTTTTT.

The rearrangement joins TRBV7-9 to TRBJ1-4; D gene ambiguous. Germline V gene lookup returns CDR1 SEHNR and CDR2 FQNEAQ (reference sequence). V gave up 5 bases and J gave up 0 bases, with 16 bases separating them. CDR3 length equals 17 residues. Here the CDR3 DNA reads TGTGCCAGCAGCCTAGTGGAACCAACCGCAACTAATGAAAAACTGTTTTTT. Protein product: CASSLVEPTATNEKLFF.

This clone was recorded once. The V call is TRBV10-3, the J call TRBJ2-7; possibly TRBD1 for D (6 bases). The CDR3 contains 14 residues. The germline V gene has CDR1 ENHRY and CDR2 SYGVKD. Trimming stripped 3 bases from V and 7 bases from J, with 16 bases between. The CDR3 is CAISETRQAEEQYF. The CDR3 DNA is TGTGCCATCAGTGAAACAAGACAGGCAGAGGAGCAGTACTTC.